The source of this TCR beta chain is a study of T cell responses to AZD1222 COVID-19 vaccine. Assay used: immunoSEQ multiplex PCR; TCRdb lists only in-frame clones, some missing. The sample consists of about 140,000 clones, approximately 90% of them appearing once. In the case of this clone: Its specificity is not known.

The V gene's germline CDR1 is LNHDA and CDR2 SQIVND (reference sequence). Trimming took 5 bases from V and 4 from J; bases not matched to a gene: 5. The CDR3 has 13 residues. Findings and caveats of the study: Spike was spanned by vaccine-associated CD4 TCRs, with dominance at 160-218 and 743-854. Spike-specific TCR breadth and depth rose after two AZD1222 doses. Without day 14 samples, only post-peak T cell repertoires were studied. Only 5 or 6 individuals given AZD1222 were seropositive at baseline.

V is TRBV19 and J is TRBJ2-7; 7 bases match TRBD2. The sequences come from peripheral blood, collected 28 days after the second AZD1222 dose. This receptor was obtained from an adult who received the AZD1222 COVID-19 vaccine. CDR3 nucleotides: TGTGCCAGTAGTTCGACGGGACTATACGAGCAGTACTTC. Translated: CASSSTGLYEQYF.